The clone carrying this T cell receptor (beta chain) was observed many times. Its antigen is not identified. This sample is drawn from a study of CD8 T cells in ankylosing spondylitis. Study outcomes and limitations: Peripheral blood held disease-linked clones only at relatively low frequency, and these were CD8+. Earlier literature documents some of the motif variants in reactive arthritis synovial fluid and blood.

Germline V gene lookup returns CDR1 ENHRY and CDR2 SYGVKD. The CDR3 length is 14 residues. The germline V and J ends were trimmed by 6 bases and 0 bases, with 11 bases remaining between them. A quantitative 5'-RACE method, one with molecular barcodes, was used to make TCR beta libraries. MiXCR, applied by TCRdb to the 5' RACE reads, yields one record per CDR3 protein. The repertoire holds under 250,000 distinct CDR3 sequences, with approximately 8.4% as singletons. The genes are TRBV10-3 and TRBJ1-1; no definite D call. The origin of this receptor is a female donor with ankylosing spondylitis or in good health (not recorded which). The sequencing sample was made of blood, either unsorted or a sorted T cell fraction (not recorded which). This CDR3 is CAISPDTLNTEAFF. The CDR3 DNA follows: TGTGCCATCAGCCCTGACACCCTGAACACTGAAGCTTTCTTT.